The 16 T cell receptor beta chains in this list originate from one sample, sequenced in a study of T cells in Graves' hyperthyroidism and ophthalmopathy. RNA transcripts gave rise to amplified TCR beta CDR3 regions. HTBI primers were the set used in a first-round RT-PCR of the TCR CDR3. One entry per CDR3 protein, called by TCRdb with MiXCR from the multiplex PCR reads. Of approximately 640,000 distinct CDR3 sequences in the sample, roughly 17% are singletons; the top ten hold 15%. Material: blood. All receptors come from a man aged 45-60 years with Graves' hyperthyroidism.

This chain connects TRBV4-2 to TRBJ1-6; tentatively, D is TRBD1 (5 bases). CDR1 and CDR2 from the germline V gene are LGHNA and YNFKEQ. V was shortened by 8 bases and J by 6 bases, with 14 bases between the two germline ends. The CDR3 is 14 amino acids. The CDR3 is CASRRGGVNSPLHF. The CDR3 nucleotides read TGTGCCAGCCGCCGCGGGGGGGTTAATTCACCCCTCCACTTT.

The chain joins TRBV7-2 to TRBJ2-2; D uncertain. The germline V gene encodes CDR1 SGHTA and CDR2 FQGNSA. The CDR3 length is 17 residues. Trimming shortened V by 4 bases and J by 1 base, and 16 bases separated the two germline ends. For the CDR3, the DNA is TGTGCCAGCAGCTCCCGGGTTGGCGTGGTGAACACCGGGGAGCTGTTTTTT. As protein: CASSSRVGVVNTGELFF.

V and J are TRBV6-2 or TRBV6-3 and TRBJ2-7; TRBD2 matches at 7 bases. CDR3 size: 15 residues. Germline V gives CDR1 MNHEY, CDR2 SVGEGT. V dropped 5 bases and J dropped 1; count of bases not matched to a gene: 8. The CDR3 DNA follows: TGTGCCAGCAGTCCTTGGACTAGTTTTTCCTACGAGCAGTACTTC. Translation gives CASSPWTSFSYEQYF.

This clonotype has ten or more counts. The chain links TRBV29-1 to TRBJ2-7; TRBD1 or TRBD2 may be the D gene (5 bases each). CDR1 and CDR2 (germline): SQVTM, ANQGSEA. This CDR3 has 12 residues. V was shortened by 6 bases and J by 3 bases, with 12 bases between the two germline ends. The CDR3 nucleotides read TGCAGCGTCGGAGAGAGGGGCTACGAGCAGTACTTC. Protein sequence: CSVGERGYEQYF.

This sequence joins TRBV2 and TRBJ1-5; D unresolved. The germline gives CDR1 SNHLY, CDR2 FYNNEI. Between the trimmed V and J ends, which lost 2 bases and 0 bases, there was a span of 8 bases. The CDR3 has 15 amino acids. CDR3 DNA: TGTGCCAGCAGTGAAAGCGGGGATAGCAATCAGCCCCAGCATTTT. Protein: CASSESGDSNQPQHF.

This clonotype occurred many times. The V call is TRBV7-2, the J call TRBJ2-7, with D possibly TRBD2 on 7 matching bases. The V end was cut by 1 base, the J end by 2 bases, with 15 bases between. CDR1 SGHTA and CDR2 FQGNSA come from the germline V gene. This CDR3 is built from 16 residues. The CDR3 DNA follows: TGTGCCAGCAGCTTAGTAGGGGGGGGGGCTCCCTACGAGCAGTACTTC. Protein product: CASSLVGGGAPYEQYF.

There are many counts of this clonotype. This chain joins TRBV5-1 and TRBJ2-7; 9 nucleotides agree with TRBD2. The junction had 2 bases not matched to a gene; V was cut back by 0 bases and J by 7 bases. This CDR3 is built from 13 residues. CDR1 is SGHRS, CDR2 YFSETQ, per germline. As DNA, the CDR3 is TGCGCCAGCAGCTTGGGACTAGCGGTTGAGCAGTACTTC. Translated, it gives CASSLGLAVEQYF.

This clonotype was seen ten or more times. CDR3 sequence reads: CSVEKHARYGYTF. CDR3 DNA sequence: TGCAGCGTTGAGAAGCACGCCCGATATGGCTACACCTTC. The chain combines TRBV29-1 with TRBJ1-2; D is unclear. This CDR3 spans 13 amino acids. V lost 3 bases, J lost 5 bases, and 13 bases lay in between. The germline V gene has CDR1 SQVTM and CDR2 ANQGSEA.

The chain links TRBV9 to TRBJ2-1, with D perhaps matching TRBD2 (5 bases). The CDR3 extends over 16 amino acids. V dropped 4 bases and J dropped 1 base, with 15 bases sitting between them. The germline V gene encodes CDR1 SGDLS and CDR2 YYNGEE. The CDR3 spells CASSPHEGRSYNEQFF. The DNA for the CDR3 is TGTGCCAGCAGCCCTCACGAGGGTAGATCCTACAATGAGCAGTTCTTC.

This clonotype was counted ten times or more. The CDR3 nucleotides read TGTGCCAGCAGGACGGGACAGGGGATCGGTAATGAGCAGTTCTTC. Its translation is CASRTGQGIGNEQFF. The genes are TRBV6-1 and TRBJ2-1; 10 bases map to TRBD1. Germline-derived CDR1 and CDR2 are MNHNS and SASEGT. V gave up 6 bases and J gave up 7 bases; unmatched junction bases: 9. The CDR3 covers 15 residues.

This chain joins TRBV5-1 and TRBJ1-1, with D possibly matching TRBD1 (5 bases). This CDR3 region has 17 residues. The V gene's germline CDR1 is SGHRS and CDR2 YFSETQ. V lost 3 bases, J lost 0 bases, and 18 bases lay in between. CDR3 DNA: TGCGCCAGCAGCTGGGGGGACGGGCGAAATTTGAACACTGAAGCTTTCTTT. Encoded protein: CASSWGDGRNLNTEAFF.

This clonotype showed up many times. The CDR3 sequence: CSARKQTSGKYEQYF. Written as DNA, the CDR3 is TGCAGTGCTCGAAAACAGACTAGCGGGAAGTACGAGCAGTACTTC. The chain has TRBV20-1 and TRBJ2-7, with 11 bases identical to TRBD2. From germline, CDR1 is DFQATT and CDR2 SNEGSKA (reference sequence). V shed 5 bases and J 4 bases; nucleotides not matched to a gene: 10. The CDR3 contains 15 residues.

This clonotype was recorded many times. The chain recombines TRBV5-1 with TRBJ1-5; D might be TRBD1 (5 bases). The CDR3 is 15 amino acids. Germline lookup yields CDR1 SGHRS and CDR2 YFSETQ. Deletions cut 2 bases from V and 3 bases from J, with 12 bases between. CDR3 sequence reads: CASSFDSPLNQPQHF. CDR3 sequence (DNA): TGCGCCAGCAGCTTCGACAGCCCGCTCAATCAGCCCCAGCATTTT.

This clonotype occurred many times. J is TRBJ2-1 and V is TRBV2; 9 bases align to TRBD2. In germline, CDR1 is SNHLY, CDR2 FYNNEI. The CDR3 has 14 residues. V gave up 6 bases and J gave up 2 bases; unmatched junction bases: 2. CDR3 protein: CASRLAGPYNEQFF. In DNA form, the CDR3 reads TGTGCCAGCAGGCTAGCGGGGCCCTACAATGAGCAGTTCTTC.

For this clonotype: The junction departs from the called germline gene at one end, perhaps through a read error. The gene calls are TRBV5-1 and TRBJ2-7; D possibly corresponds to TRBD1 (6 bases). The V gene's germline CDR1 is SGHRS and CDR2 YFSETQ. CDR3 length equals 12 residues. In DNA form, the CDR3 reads TGTGCCAGCAGCTGGGACATCCGGGAGCAGTACTTC. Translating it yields CASSWDIREQYF.

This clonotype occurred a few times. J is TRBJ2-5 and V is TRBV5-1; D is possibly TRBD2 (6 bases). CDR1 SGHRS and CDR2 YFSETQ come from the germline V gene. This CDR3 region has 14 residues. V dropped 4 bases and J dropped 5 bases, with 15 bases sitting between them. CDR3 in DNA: TGCGCCAGCAGCCCCGTCCCGGGGGAGGAGACCCAGTACTTC. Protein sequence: CASSPVPGEETQYF.